This is a list of T cell receptor beta chains from one sample in a study of blood T cell repertoires in COVID-19. Using immunoSEQ multiplex PCR, the repertoire was profiled, and TCRdb retains in-frame clones only, with some absent. The profile shows roughly 250,000 clones, 70% to 85% of them singletons. Sequencing was done on a sample of peripheral blood. All receptors come from a woman of 80 years or more with acute or convalescent COVID-19. Both conserved end residues are trimmed from each CDR3. D genes are given only for firm matches.

v_call: TRBV28; j_call: TRBJ1-1; d_call: -; cdr3_aa: ASKETNTEAF
v_call: TRBV28; j_call: TRBJ1-4; d_call: -; cdr3_aa: ASSLRSPTEEKLF
v_call: TRBV5-4; j_call: TRBJ2-3; d_call: TRBD2; cdr3_aa: ASSPPGLAGVKGPTDTQY
v_call: TRBV5-4; j_call: TRBJ1-6; d_call: TRBD1; cdr3_aa: ASSPGQGNSPLH
v_call: TRBV28; j_call: TRBJ2-4; d_call: TRBD1; cdr3_aa: ASSITGGNIQY
v_call: TRBV9; j_call: TRBJ2-2; d_call: TRBD2; cdr3_aa: ASSGSGGAITGELF
v_call: TRBV7-2; j_call: TRBJ1-2; d_call: -; cdr3_aa: ASSLAADGGGYT
v_call: TRBV5-1; j_call: TRBJ2-3; d_call: TRBD2; cdr3_aa: ASSLDREGDTQY
v_call: TRBV11-2; j_call: TRBJ1-2; d_call: -; cdr3_aa: ASSAGGWANYGYT
v_call: TRBV10-3; j_call: TRBJ2-3; d_call: TRBD1; cdr3_aa: ALGQGGPTDTQY
v_call: TRBV14; j_call: TRBJ2-1; d_call: TRBD1; cdr3_aa: ASSQEWGQGYNEQF
v_call: TRBV13; j_call: TRBJ2-7; d_call: TRBD2; cdr3_aa: ASSVTSGGLSSYEQY
v_call: TRBV7-2; j_call: TRBJ2-1; d_call: TRBD2; cdr3_aa: ASSSLAGGPNEQF
v_call: TRBV2; j_call: TRBJ1-1; d_call: -; cdr3_aa: ASREERDTEAF
v_call: TRBV19; j_call: TRBJ1-2; d_call: -; cdr3_aa: ASTEEVSNYGYT
v_call: TRBV7-2; j_call: TRBJ2-2; d_call: -; cdr3_aa: ASSLPSTGELF
v_call: TRBV10-3; j_call: TRBJ1-2; d_call: TRBD1; cdr3_aa: AISESGQVFYGYT
v_call: TRBV19; j_call: TRBJ2-2; d_call: TRBD2; cdr3_aa: AVTTSGGPNTGELF
v_call: TRBV5-4; j_call: TRBJ2-2; d_call: TRBD1; cdr3_aa: ASSSDRAKELF
v_call: TRBV7-9; j_call: TRBJ1-2; d_call: -; cdr3_aa: ASSQFSYT
v_call: TRBV3-1/TRBV3-2; j_call: TRBJ2-2; d_call: -; cdr3_aa: ASSQRGPGELF
v_call: TRBV2; j_call: TRBJ1-5; d_call: -; cdr3_aa: ASRRDGNSNQPQH
v_call: TRBV5-4; j_call: TRBJ1-1; d_call: -; cdr3_aa: ASGRLGGGTEAF
v_call: TRBV7-2; j_call: TRBJ2-5; d_call: -; cdr3_aa: ASRRGGQGFETQY
v_call: TRBV4-1; j_call: TRBJ1-5; d_call: TRBD1; cdr3_aa: ASTPDRGINQPQH
v_call: TRBV2; j_call: TRBJ2-1; d_call: -; cdr3_aa: AGSQATSYLDEQF
v_call: TRBV29-1; j_call: TRBJ1-2; d_call: TRBD1; cdr3_aa: SVDGTGVGANYGYT
v_call: TRBV28; j_call: TRBJ1-6; d_call: -; cdr3_aa: ASRPQSSYNSPLH
v_call: TRBV3-1/TRBV3-2; j_call: TRBJ2-7; d_call: TRBD1; cdr3_aa: ASSLGTGGDEQY
v_call: TRBV5-1; j_call: TRBJ2-2; d_call: -; cdr3_aa: ASSLSGNTGELF
v_call: TRBV5-4; j_call: TRBJ2-3; d_call: -; cdr3_aa: ASSLAGMSTDTQY
v_call: TRBV28; j_call: TRBJ2-5; d_call: -; cdr3_aa: ASSMGPRGTQY
v_call: TRBV7-7; j_call: TRBJ2-5; d_call: -; cdr3_aa: ASSLVGAGPQETQY
v_call: TRBV7-9; j_call: TRBJ2-1; d_call: -; cdr3_aa: ASSLVVGTSYNEQF
v_call: TRBV3-1/TRBV3-2; j_call: TRBJ2-5; d_call: TRBD2; cdr3_aa: ASSQDPPSGGLTQETQY
v_call: TRBV2; j_call: TRBJ1-2; d_call: -; cdr3_aa: ASSRGGLGYGYT
v_call: TRBV18; j_call: TRBJ2-1; d_call: TRBD1; cdr3_aa: ASSLGQGNGEQF
v_call: TRBV28; j_call: TRBJ1-5; d_call: TRBD1; cdr3_aa: ASSLVTGVNQPQH
v_call: TRBV28; j_call: TRBJ1-5; d_call: -; cdr3_aa: ASGDQPQH
v_call: TRBV9; j_call: TRBJ2-2; d_call: TRBD1; cdr3_aa: ASSVAEGQGGAGELF
v_call: TRBV5-1; j_call: TRBJ1-1; d_call: TRBD1; cdr3_aa: ASSLQGAQTEAF
v_call: TRBV12-3/TRBV12-4; j_call: TRBJ1-2; d_call: -; cdr3_aa: ASSFATQGYT
v_call: TRBV12-3/TRBV12-4; j_call: TRBJ1-1; d_call: -; cdr3_aa: ASSKTGNTEAF
v_call: TRBV12-3/TRBV12-4; j_call: TRBJ1-2; d_call: -; cdr3_aa: ATSRQAGYGYT
v_call: TRBV19; j_call: TRBJ1-4; d_call: -; cdr3_aa: ASSIVINEKLF
v_call: TRBV9; j_call: TRBJ2-1; d_call: TRBD2; cdr3_aa: ASSRTSGEDEQF
v_call: TRBV18; j_call: TRBJ1-2; d_call: -; cdr3_aa: ASSPSGGRDGYT
v_call: TRBV7-8; j_call: TRBJ2-2; d_call: TRBD1; cdr3_aa: ASSRSGGSTGELF
v_call: TRBV18; j_call: TRBJ2-7; d_call: TRBD1; cdr3_aa: ASSRFGQGYEQY
v_call: TRBV2; j_call: TRBJ1-5; d_call: TRBD1; cdr3_aa: ASRAGTGEQPQH
v_call: TRBV6-2/TRBV6-3; j_call: TRBJ2-3; d_call: TRBD1; cdr3_aa: ASSYPGTGGSTDTQY
v_call: TRBV5-4; j_call: TRBJ2-5; d_call: TRBD2; cdr3_aa: ASSTGLAGGGGQETQY
v_call: TRBV5-6; j_call: TRBJ2-7; d_call: -; cdr3_aa: ASSRATGREQY
v_call: TRBV18; j_call: TRBJ2-1; d_call: -; cdr3_aa: ASSPNGNEQF